This TCR beta chain was identified during a study of regulatory and conventional T cells in RAG deficiency. Trimming removed 0 bases from V and 4 bases from J, with 7 bases in between. Germline V gene lookup returns CDR1 SGHNT and CDR2 YYREEE (reference sequence). The CDR3 runs 13 residues. Genomic DNA came from blood regulatory T cells gated CD4+ CD25-high CD127-low. The table came from immunoSEQ multiplex PCR; TCRdb's copy has only in-frame clones and leaves some out. The sample comprises under 20,000 clones, roughly 87% of which are singletons, and over 1.1% rests with the top ten. Whole-study results and caveats: Shorter CDR3s in all patient subsets; >75% Treg-Tconv overlap in Omenn.

Details on this clone: Antigen specificity is unknown.

The sample also formed part of further work on regulatory T cells. As that report states: The primer mix had 52 TRBV and 13 TRBJ primers.

The V gene is TRBV5-4, the J gene TRBJ1-2; D remains ambiguous. The sequence was collected from a human donor in good health. Specimen: Tregs sorted from blood. CDR3 nucleotide sequence: TGTGCCAGCAGCTTGGCCGGCCTCTATGGCTACACCTTC. It is translated as CASSLAGLYGYTF.